The following is a T cell receptor beta chain sequence with its context. Each donor was a healthy Caucasian individual from Russia, aged 6 to 90. The sample belongs to a study of blood T cells in healthy people across ages. This CDR3 region has 14 residues. V was pared by 0 bases and J by 0 bases, with 7 bases between. The germline CDR1 and CDR2 sequences are SGHRS and YFSETQ. With a J-beta primer mix and a sample-barcoded 5' primer, a second PCR ran about 7 to 11 cycles. TCRdb re-derived calls from the 5' RACE reads in MiXCR, one entry per CDR3 protein. The sample includes around 780,000 distinct CDR3 sequences, roughly three fifths of them seen just once.

This sequence joins TRBV5-1 and TRBJ2-7; D remains ambiguous. This sequence was found in a middle-aged man in good health. Sequenced material: blood. The CDR3: CASSLDPNSYEQYF. DNA for the CDR3: TGCGCCAGCAGCTTGGACCCGAACTCCTACGAGCAGTACTTC. The full variable domain, its missing parts supplied by reference TRBV5-1 and TRBJ2-7, is KAGVTQTPRYLIKTRGQQVTLSCSPISGHRSVSWYQQTPGQGLQFLFEYFSETQRNKGNFPGRFSGRQFSNSRSEMNVSTLELGDSALYLCASSLDPNSYEQYFGPGTRLTVT.